These T cell receptor beta chains were read from a single sample in a study of cytomegalovirus exposure and HLA in healthy donors. Sequencing was performed with immunoSEQ multiplex PCR; in TCRdb, only in-frame clones are kept and a portion is missing. The repertoire holds over 120,000 clones, with about 94% as singletons. The source material was PBMCs. All receptors come from a man between 18 and 35 years old in good health and CMV-seropositive. Both conserved end residues are part of each CDR3. Fields, in order: V gene, clone size, J gene, D gene, CDR3 DNA, CDR3 protein. D genes are given only for firm matches. For some rows the clone size is stated as once, few or many, or as a class when expanded; others skip it.

>TRBV5-1|.|TRBJ2-5|TRBD1
TGCGCCAGCACTAATGGGGACAGGGGAAAGGGAGAGACCCAGTACTTC
CASTNGDRGKGETQYF
>TRBV5-6|.|TRBJ1-5|.
TGTGCCAGCAGCTCCTCGAGCAGGGGTAATCAGCCCCAGCATTTT
CASSSSSRGNQPQHF
>TRBV7-6|.|TRBJ1-2|.
TGTGCCAGCAGCCCGGGATTTAACTATGGCTACACCTTC
CASSPGFNYGYTF
>TRBV19|few|TRBJ2-7|.
TGTGCCAGTAGTATAATCTCTAGAGACGGCGAGCAGTACTTC
CASSIISRDGEQYF
>TRBV7-9|.|TRBJ2-2|TRBD2
TGTGCCAGCAGCTTAGTAACTAGCGGGAGATCCGGGGAGCTGTTTTTT
CASSLVTSGRSGELFF
>TRBV19|.|TRBJ2-7|TRBD2
TGTGCCAGTAGTATTGGGACTAGCGGGACCGAGCAGTACTTC
CASSIGTSGTEQYF
>TRBV5-4|.|TRBJ2-3|.
TGTGCCAGCAGCTTCGCGGCAGATACGCAGTATTTT
CASSFAADTQYF
>TRBV6-1|.|TRBJ2-5|.
TGTGCCAGCAGTGAGGGACTTACGTACCAAGAGACCCAGTACTTC
CASSEGLTYQETQYF
>TRBV7-9|.|TRBJ1-6|TRBD1
TGTGCCAGCAGCCAACAGGGGGGAGTGTCACCCCTCCACTTT
CASSQQGGVSPLHF
>TRBV5-6|.|TRBJ2-7|TRBD1
TGTGCCAGCAGCTGGACAGGGGGCTACGAGCAGTACTTC
CASSWTGGYEQYF
>TRBV6-5|.|TRBJ2-7|.
TGTGCCAGCAGTTCGCCCCGGGACTCTTCCTACGAGCAGTACTTC
CASSSPRDSSYEQYF
>TRBV6-6|.|TRBJ2-2|TRBD1
TGTGCCAGCAGTACTGACAGGGTAAACACCGGGGAGCTGTTTTTT
CASSTDRVNTGELFF
>TRBV11-1|once|TRBJ2-3|TRBD2
TGTGCCAGCAGCTCCTCTAGCGGTATACGCACAGATACGCAGTATTTT
CASSSSSGIRTDTQYF
>TRBV29-1|.|TRBJ2-1|TRBD2
TGCAGCGTTGACAGGACTAGCGGACCCTACAATGAGCAGTTCTTC
CSVDRTSGPYNEQFF
>TRBV7-6|.|TRBJ2-1|TRBD1
TGTGCCAGCAGCGAGGGACAGGGGCTCGACAATGAGCAGTTCTTC
CASSEGQGLDNEQFF
>TRBV10-3|.|TRBJ2-7|.
TGTGCCATCAGTGAGGTGAGAGAGCAGTACTTC
CAISEVREQYF
>TRBV4-2|.|TRBJ2-1|.
TGTGCCAGCAGCCAATTATCTAGCGAGGTTAATGAGCAGTTCTTC
CASSQLSSEVNEQFF
>TRBV6-1|.|TRBJ2-3|TRBD2
TGTGCCAGCAGGGGGGGGGACTCAGACACAGATACGCAGTATTTT
CASRGGDSDTDTQYF
>TRBV30|.|TRBJ2-2|.
TGTGCCTGGAGTGCCTACGACACCGGGGAGCTGTTTTTT
CAWSAYDTGELFF
>TRBV6-6|.|TRBJ1-1|.
TGTGCCAGCAGTTACTCATTGGGGGGTGGTACTGAAGCTTTCTTT
CASSYSLGGGTEAFF
>TRBV5-8|.|TRBJ2-5|TRBD1
TGTGCCAGCCGCTCGGGGACAGGCCAAGGGGAGACCCAGTACTTC
CASRSGTGQGETQYF
>TRBV2|.|TRBJ2-7|TRBD2
TGTGCCAGCAGTCAGGGACTAGCGGGAGTTAACGAGCAGTACTTC
CASSQGLAGVNEQYF
>TRBV5-1|.|TRBJ1-5|.
TGCGCCAGCAGCTTGGGAGGGCGTAATCAGCCCCAGCATTTT
CASSLGGRNQPQHF
>TRBV5-4|.|TRBJ2-1|TRBD2
TGTGCCAGCAGAGATGGGACTAGCGGGAGAGGGGATGAGCAGTTCTTC
CASRDGTSGRGDEQFF
>TRBV4-2|.|TRBJ2-7|.
TGTGCCAGCAGCCGCACAGGTTCCTACGAGCAGTACTTC
CASSRTGSYEQYF
>TRBV7-9|.|TRBJ1-4|.
TGTGCCAGCAGCGCCTTAGATATCCCGAATGAAAAACTGTTTTTT
CASSALDIPNEKLFF
>TRBV5-1|.|TRBJ2-1|TRBD1
TGCGCCAGCAGCCAAAGGACAGGGAATAACTACAATGAGCAGTTCTTC
CASSQRTGNNYNEQFF
>TRBV6-4|.|TRBJ2-3|.
TGTGCCAGCAGTTTCGAACTAGATTTGAGCACAGATACGCAGTATTTT
CASSFELDLSTDTQYF
>TRBV27|.|TRBJ1-5|.
TGTGCCAGCAGGGGTCATGGGGCCCGGAATCAGCCCCAGCATTTT
CASRGHGARNQPQHF
>TRBV18|.|TRBJ2-7|.
TGTGCCAGCTCACCACCCTCAGGGTGGGACGAGCAGTACTTC
CASSPPSGWDEQYF
>TRBV6-5|.|TRBJ2-2|TRBD2
TGTGCCAGCAGTTACGATTGGGGGAGGGACACCGGGGAGCTGTTTTTT
CASSYDWGRDTGELFF
>TRBV7-7|.|TRBJ2-5|TRBD1
TGTGCCAGCAGCGAGGGACAGGTGGAGACCCAGTACTTC
CASSEGQVETQYF
>TRBV18|.|TRBJ2-7|TRBD2
TGTGCCAGCTCACCAAGGACTAGCGGGAAAAACGAGCAGTACTTC
CASSPRTSGKNEQYF
>TRBV5-6|.|TRBJ2-7|.
TGTGCCAGCAGCCCGGGGGGCTACAGAGCGGTCTACGAGCAGTACTTC
CASSPGGYRAVYEQYF
>TRBV6-5|.|TRBJ2-1|.
TGTGCCAGCAGTTACTCGAGCGCGGCAGTATACAATGAGCAGTTCTTC
CASSYSSAAVYNEQFF
>TRBV28|.|TRBJ1-5|TRBD1
TGTGCCAGCAGGGGGATACAGGGGGCGCCCACGCCCCAGCATTTT
CASRGIQGAPTPQHF
>TRBV5-1|.|TRBJ1-4|.
TGCGCCAGCAGCTTGGCCCAGGCAGCTAATGAAAAACTGTTTTTT
CASSLAQAANEKLFF
>TRBV15|.|TRBJ2-2|TRBD2
TGTGCCACGGCGGGAGCCAACACCGGGGAGCTGTTTTTT
CATAGANTGELFF
>TRBV18|once|TRBJ2-1|.
TGTGCCAGCTCACCCGGCACAGCCTACAATGAGCAGTTCTTC
CASSPGTAYNEQFF
>TRBV18|.|TRBJ2-1|.
TGTGCCAGCTCACAACTAGTTCCTAGGTCCTACAATGAGCAGTTCTTC
CASSQLVPRSYNEQFF
>TRBV6-5|.|TRBJ2-7|.
TGTGCCAGCAGTTACCCAAGGGCTAGCGTCTACGAGCAGTACTTC
CASSYPRASVYEQYF
>TRBV27|few|TRBJ1-5|.
TGTGCCAGCAGTTTAACAGGGAATCAGCCCCAGCATTTT
CASSLTGNQPQHF
>TRBV6-1|.|TRBJ1-1|TRBD1
TGTGCCAGCAGAAGGACAGGCGAGAACACTGAAGCTTTCTTT
CASRRTGENTEAFF
>TRBV5-1|.|TRBJ2-5|.
TGCGCCAGCAGCTTGGGCGCAGGGAACCAAGAGACCCAGTACTTC
CASSLGAGNQETQYF
>TRBV2|.|TRBJ2-1|TRBD2
TGTGCCAGCAGCCGGCAGCGGGAGGGGTTCAATGAGCAGTTCTTC
CASSRQREGFNEQFF
>TRBV28|once|TRBJ1-2|.
TGTGCCAGCAGTTATCAGGCGGTCCAGGGTAATGGCTACACCTTC
CASSYQAVQGNGYTF